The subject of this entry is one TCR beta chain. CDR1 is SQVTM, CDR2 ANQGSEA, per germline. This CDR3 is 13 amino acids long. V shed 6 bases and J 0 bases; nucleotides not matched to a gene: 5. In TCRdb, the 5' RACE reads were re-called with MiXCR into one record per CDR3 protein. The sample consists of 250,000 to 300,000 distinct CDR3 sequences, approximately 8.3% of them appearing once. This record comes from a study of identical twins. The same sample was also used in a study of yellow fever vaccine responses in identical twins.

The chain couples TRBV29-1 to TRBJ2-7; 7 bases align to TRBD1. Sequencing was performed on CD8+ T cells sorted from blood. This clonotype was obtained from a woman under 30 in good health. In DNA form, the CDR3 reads TGCAGCGTCGCGGACAGGAGCTCCTACGAGCAGTACTTC. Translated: CSVADRSSYEQYF.